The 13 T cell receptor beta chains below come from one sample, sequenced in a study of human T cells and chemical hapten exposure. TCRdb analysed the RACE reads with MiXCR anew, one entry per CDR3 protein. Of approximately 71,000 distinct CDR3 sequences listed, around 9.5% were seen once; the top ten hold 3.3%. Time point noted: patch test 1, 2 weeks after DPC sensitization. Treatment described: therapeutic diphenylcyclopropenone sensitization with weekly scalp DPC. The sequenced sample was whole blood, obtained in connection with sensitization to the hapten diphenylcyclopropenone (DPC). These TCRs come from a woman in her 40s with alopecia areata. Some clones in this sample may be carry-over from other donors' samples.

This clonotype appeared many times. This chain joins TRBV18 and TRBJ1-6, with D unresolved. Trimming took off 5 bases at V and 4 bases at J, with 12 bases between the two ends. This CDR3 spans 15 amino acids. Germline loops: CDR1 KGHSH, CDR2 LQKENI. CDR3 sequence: CASSYLPLYNSPLHF. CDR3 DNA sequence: TGTGCCAGCTCATATCTACCGCTATATAATTCACCCCTCCACTTT.

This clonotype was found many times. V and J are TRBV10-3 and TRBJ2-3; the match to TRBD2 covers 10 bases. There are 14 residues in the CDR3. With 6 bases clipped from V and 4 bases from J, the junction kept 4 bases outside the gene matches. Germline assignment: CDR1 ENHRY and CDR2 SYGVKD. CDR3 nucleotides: TGTGCCATCAGAAGCGGGGGGGCCCCAGATACGCAGTATTTT. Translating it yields CAIRSGGAPDTQYF.

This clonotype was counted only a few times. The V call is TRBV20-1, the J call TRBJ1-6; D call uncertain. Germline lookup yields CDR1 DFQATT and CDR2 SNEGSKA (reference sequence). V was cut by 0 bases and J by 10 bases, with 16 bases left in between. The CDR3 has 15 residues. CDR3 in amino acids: CSARDLEGTGSPLHF. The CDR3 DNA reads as TGCAGTGCTAGAGATCTGGAGGGTACCGGCTCACCCCTCCACTTT.

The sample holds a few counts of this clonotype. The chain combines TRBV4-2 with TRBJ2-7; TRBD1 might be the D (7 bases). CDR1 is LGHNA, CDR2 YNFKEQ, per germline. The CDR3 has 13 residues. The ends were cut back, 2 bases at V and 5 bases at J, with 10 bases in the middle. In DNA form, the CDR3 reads TGTGCCAGCAGCCAACAGGGGGGCGACGAGCAGTACTTC. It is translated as CASSQQGGDEQYF.

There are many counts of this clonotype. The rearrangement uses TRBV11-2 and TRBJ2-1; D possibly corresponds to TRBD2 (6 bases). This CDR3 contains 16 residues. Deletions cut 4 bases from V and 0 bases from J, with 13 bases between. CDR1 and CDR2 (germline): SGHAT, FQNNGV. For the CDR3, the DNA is TGTGCCAGCAGCTCCCCTCGGGGGATCTCCTACAATGAGCAGTTCTTC. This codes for CASSSPRGISYNEQFF.

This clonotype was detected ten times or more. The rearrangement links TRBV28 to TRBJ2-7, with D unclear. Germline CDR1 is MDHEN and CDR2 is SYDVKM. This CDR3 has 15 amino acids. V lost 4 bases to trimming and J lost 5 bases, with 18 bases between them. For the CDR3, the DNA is TGTGCCAGCAGTTCATCAGGAGCCGGTTTCAACGAGCAGTACTTC. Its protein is CASSSSGAGFNEQYF.

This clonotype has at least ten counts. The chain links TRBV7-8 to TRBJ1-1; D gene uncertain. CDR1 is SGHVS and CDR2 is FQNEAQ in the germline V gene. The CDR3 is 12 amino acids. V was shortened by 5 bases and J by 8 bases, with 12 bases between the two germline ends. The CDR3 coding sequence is TGTGCCAGCAGCCGAATGGGCAGCGAAGCTTTCTTT. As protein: CASSRMGSEAFF.

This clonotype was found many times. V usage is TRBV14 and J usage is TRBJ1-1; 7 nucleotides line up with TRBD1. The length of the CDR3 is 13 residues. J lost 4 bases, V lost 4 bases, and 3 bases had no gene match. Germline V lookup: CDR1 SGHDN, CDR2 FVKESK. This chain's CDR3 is CASSRTGVTEAFF. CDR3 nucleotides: TGTGCCAGCAGCCGTACAGGGGTCACTGAAGCTTTCTTT.

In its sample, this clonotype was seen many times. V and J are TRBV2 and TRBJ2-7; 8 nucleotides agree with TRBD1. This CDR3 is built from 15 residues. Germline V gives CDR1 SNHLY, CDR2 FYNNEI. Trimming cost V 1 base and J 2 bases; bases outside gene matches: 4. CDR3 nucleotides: TGTGCCAGCAGTGAAGAGGACAGGGAGCCCTACGAGCAGTACTTC. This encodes CASSEEDREPYEQYF.

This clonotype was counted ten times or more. In nucleotides, the CDR3 is TGCGCCAGCAGTTTGAAGAGGACTAGCGGGGCCTACAATGAGCAGTTCTTC. It codes for CASSLKRTSGAYNEQFF. The V gene is TRBV10-1, the J gene TRBJ2-1; 12 bases match TRBD2. This CDR3 has 17 amino acids. The J segment lost 2 bases and the V segment lost 5 bases, leaving 7 bases of the junction unmatched. Germline V gene data show CDR1 as WNHNN and CDR2 as SYGVQD (reference sequence).

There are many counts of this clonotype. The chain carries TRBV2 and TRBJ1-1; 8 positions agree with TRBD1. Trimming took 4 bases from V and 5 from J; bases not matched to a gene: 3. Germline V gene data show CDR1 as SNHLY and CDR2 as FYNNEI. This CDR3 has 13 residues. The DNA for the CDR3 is TGTGCCAGCAGTGTCGACAGGGGTACTGAAGCTTTCTTT. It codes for CASSVDRGTEAFF.

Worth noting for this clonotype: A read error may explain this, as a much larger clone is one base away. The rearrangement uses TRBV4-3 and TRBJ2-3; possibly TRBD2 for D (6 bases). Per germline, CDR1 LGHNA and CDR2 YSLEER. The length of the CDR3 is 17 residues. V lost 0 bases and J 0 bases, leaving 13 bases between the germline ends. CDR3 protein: CASSQDVGLPSTDTQYF. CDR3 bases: TGCGCCAGCAGCCAAGATGTTGGACTACCGAGCACAGATACGCAGTATTTT.

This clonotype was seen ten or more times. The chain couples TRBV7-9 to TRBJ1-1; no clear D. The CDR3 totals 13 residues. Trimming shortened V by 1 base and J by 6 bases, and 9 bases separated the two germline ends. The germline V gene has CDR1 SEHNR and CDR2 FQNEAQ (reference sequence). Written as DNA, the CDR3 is TGTGCCAGCAGCTTAGTCCCCATGGCTGAAGCTTTCTTT. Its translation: CASSLVPMAEAFF.